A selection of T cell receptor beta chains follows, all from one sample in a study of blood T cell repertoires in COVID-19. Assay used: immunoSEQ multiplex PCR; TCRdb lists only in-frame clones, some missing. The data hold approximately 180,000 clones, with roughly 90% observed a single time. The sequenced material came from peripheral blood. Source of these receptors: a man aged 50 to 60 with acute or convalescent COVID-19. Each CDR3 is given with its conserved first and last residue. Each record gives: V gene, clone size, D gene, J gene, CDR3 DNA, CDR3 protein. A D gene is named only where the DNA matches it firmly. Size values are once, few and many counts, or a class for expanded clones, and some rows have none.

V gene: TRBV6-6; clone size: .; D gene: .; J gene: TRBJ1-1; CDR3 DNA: TGTGCCAGCAGCTTGGTGGAGGGCATGGGCACTGAAGCTTTCTTT; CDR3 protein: CASSLVEGMGTEAFF
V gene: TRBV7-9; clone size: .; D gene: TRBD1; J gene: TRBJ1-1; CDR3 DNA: TGTGCCAGCAGCCATACGACAGGGTCAAACACTGAAGCTTTCTTT; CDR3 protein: CASSHTTGSNTEAFF
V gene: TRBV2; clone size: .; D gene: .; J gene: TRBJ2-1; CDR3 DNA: TGTGCCAGCAGTGTCAGCGGGCCCTACAATGAGCAGTTCTTC; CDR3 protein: CASSVSGPYNEQFF
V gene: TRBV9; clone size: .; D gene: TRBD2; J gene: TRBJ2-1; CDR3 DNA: TGTGCCAGCAGCACCCGGACTAGCCTGAATGAGCAGTTCTTC; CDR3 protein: CASSTRTSLNEQFF
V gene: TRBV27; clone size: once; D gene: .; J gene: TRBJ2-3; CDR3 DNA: TGTGCCAGCAGTGGCCCCACCTCTAGCACAGATACGCAGTATTTT; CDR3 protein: CASSGPTSSTDTQYF
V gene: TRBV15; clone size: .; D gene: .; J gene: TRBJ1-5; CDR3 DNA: TGTGCCACCAGCAGAGCCATCCCTGGGGGGTTGTATCAGCCCCAGCATTTT; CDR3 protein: CATSRAIPGGLYQPQHF
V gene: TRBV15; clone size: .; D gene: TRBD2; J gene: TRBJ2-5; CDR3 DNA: TGTGCCACCACCAATTCCCTGGGACTAGCGGGGGCAGAAGAGACCCAGTACTTC; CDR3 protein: CATTNSLGLAGAEETQYF
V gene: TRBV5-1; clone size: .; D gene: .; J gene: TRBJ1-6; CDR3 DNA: TGCGCCAGCAGCTTAAGGGGATTAGACTCACCCCTCCACTTT; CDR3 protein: CASSLRGLDSPLHF
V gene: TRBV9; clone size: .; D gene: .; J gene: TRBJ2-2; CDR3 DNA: TGTGCCAGCAGCGACCTCCGCCGGGGGAACACCGGGGAGCTGTTTTTT; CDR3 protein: CASSDLRRGNTGELFF
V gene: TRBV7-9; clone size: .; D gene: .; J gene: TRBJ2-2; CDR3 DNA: TGTGCCAGCAGCTTGGGCCCCACCGGGGAGCTGTTTTTT; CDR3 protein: CASSLGPTGELFF
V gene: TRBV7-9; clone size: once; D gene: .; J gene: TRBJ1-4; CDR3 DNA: TGTGCCAGCAGCTTCAGGGTGGGGTCGGTAGGGACTAATGAAAAACTGTTTTTT; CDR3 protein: CASSFRVGSVGTNEKLFF
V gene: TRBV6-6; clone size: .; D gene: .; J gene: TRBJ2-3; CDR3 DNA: TGTGCCAGCAGTTACTCGGGGGGGGGCCAGGATACGCAGTATTTT; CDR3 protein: CASSYSGGGQDTQYF
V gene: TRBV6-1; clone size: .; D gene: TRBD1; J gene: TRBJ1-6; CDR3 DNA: TGTGCCAGCAGTGAAGTGGGACAGGGCTTCTCACCCCTCCACTTT; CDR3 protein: CASSEVGQGFSPLHF
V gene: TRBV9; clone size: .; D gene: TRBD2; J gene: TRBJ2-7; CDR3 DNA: TGTGCCAGCAGCGTGGGGACTAGGGACCCTAGGGAGCAGTACTTC; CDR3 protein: CASSVGTRDPREQYF
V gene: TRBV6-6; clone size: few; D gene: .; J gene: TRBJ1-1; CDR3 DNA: TGTGCCAGCACCCCTTCAAAGGGGGCTTTCTTT; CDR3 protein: CASTPSKGAFF
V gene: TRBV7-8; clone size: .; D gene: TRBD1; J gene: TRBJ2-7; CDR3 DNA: TGTGCCAGCAGCTTCACTAGACAGGGCGCCTACGAGCAGTACTTC; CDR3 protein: CASSFTRQGAYEQYF
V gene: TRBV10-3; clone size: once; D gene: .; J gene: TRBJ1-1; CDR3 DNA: TGTGCCATCATCGACAGACTTAACACTGAAGCTTTCTTT; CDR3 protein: CAIIDRLNTEAFF
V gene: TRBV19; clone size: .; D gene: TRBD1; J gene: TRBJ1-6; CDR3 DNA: TGTGCCAGTACCAAACAGGGGGACGCCTATAATTCACCCCTCCACTTT; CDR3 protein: CASTKQGDAYNSPLHF
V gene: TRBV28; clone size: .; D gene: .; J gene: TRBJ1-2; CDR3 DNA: TGTGCCAGCAGTCTAGGGGTTCGATCTCGGAAAGGCTACACCTTC; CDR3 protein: CASSLGVRSRKGYTF
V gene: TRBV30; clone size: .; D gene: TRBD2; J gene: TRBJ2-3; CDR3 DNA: TGTGCCTGGAGTCCCCTAGCGGCCTCCCAGGCAGATACGCAGTATTTT; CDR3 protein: CAWSPLAASQADTQYF
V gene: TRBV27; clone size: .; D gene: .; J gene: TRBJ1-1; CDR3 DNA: TGTGCCAGCAGACCAGACGGGATGAACACTGAAGCTTTCTTT; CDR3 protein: CASRPDGMNTEAFF
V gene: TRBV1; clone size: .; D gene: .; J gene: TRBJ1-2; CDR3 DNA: TGCACCAGCAGCCCCGGGGCCCGGACAGGGGCCCCGGGCTACACCTTC; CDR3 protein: CTSSPGARTGAPGYTF
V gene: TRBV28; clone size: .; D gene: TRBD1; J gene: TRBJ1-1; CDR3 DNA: TGTGCCAGTGGGGACAGCCTCGCTTTCTTT; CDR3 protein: CASGDSLAFF
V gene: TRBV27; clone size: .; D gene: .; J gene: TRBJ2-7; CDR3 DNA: TGTGCCAGCAGTTTCTCAGGGGGGTACGAGCAGTACTTC; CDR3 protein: CASSFSGGYEQYF
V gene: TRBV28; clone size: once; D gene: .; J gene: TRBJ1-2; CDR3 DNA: TGTGCCAGCCATACGCCCCAGTACTATGGCTACACCTTC; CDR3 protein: CASHTPQYYGYTF
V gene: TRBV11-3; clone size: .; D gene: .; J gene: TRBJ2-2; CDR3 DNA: TGTGCCAGCAGCTCGCAGGACATCCAAAAAAGGAACACCGGGGAGCTGTTTTTT; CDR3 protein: CASSSQDIQKRNTGELFF
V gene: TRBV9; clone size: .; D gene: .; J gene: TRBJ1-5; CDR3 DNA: TGTGCCAGCAGCGTGGGGGGATCGGGCAATCAGCCCCAGCATTTT; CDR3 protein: CASSVGGSGNQPQHF
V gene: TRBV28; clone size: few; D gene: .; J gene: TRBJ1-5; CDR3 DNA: TGTGCCAGCAGATCCCTCGAACGCGGCAATCAGCCCCAGCATTTT; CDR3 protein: CASRSLERGNQPQHF
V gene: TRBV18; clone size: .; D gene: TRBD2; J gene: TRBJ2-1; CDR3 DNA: TGTGCCAGCTCACCTCTAGCGGGAAAATACAATGAGCAGTTCTTC; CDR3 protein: CASSPLAGKYNEQFF
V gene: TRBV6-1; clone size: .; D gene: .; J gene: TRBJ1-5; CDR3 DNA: TGTGCCAGCAGTGTTCGGGATCTGGGGTTCTTTCAGCCCCAGCATTTT; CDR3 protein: CASSVRDLGFFQPQHF
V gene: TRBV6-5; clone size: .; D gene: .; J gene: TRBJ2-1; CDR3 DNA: TGTGCCAGCAGTTACCTTCAGGGAAGCTCCTACAATGAGCAGTTCTTC; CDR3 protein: CASSYLQGSSYNEQFF
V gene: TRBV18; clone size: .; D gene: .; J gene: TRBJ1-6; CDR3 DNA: TGTGCCAGCTCACCATCAGAACCTAATTCACCCCTCCACTTT; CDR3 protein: CASSPSEPNSPLHF
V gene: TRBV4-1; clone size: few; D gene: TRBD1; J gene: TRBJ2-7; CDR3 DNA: TGCGCCAGCAGCCCCGGGGACAGGGCCTACGAGCAGTACTTC; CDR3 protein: CASSPGDRAYEQYF
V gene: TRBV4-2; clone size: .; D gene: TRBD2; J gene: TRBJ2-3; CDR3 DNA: TGTGCCAGCAGCCAAGATGGGGCGGGGGGGCGCACAGATACGCAGTATTTT; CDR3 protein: CASSQDGAGGRTDTQYF
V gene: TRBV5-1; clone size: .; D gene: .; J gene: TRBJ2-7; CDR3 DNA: TGCGCCAGCAGCTTGCAGGTATCCTACGAGCAGTACTTC; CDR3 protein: CASSLQVSYEQYF
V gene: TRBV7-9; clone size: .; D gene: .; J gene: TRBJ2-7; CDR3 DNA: TGTGCCAGCAGCTTAGTGCTGGCCGTGGGGCTGAACTACGAGCAGTACTTC; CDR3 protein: CASSLVLAVGLNYEQYF